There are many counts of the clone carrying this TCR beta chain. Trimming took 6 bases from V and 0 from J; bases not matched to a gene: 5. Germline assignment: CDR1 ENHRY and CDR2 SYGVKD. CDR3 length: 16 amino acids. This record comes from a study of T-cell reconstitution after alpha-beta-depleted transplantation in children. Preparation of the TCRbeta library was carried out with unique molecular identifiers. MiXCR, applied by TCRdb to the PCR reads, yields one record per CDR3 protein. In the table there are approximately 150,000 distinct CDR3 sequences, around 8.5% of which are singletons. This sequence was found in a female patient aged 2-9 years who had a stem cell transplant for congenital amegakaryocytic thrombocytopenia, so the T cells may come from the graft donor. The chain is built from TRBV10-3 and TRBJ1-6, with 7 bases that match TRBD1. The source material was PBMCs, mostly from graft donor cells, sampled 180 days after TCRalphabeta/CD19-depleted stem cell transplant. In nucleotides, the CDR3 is TGTGCCATCAGCTCGACAGGGAGCTCCTATAATTCACCCCTCCACTTT. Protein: CAISSTGSSYNSPLHF.